These 21 T cell receptor beta chains came from one sample sequenced in a study of blood T cell repertoires in COVID-19. Assay used: immunoSEQ multiplex PCR; TCRdb lists only in-frame clones, some missing. The table shows 360,000 or so clones, with almost 90% occurring only once. What was sequenced was PBMCs or T cells enriched from blood (not recorded which). The receptors here all came from a woman aged 25 to 45 who had been exposed to COVID-19.

The chain carries TRBV7-8 and TRBJ1-1; D not certain. The CDR3 extends over 14 amino acids. Germline CDR1 is SGHVS and CDR2 is FQNEAQ. V shed 1 base and J shed 5 bases, with 11 bases lying between them. The CDR3 spells CASSLEEGWTEAFF. In nucleotides, the CDR3 is TGTGCCAGCAGCTTAGAAGAGGGATGGACTGAAGCTTTCTTT.

This chain joins TRBV10-3 and TRBJ2-1, with 8 bases lining up with TRBD2. The germline CDR1 and CDR2 sequences are ENHRY and SYGVKD. Trimming removed 10 bases from V and 8 bases from J; junction bases left unmatched: 13. The CDR3 contains 14 residues. The CDR3 bases are TGTGCCACCGGGGGGATAGCGGGAATCGATGAGCAGTTCTTC. Translating it yields CATGGIAGIDEQFF.

This clone was found once. The chain is built from TRBV5-4 and TRBJ1-4; possible D gene TRBD1, 5 bases. The V end was cut by 1 base, the J end by 3 bases, with 10 bases between. This CDR3 contains 15 residues. In germline, CDR1 is SGHNT, CDR2 YYREEE (reference sequence). The CDR3 spells CASSLTGVANEKLFF. CDR3 nucleotides: TGTGCCAGCAGCTTGACGGGGGTGGCTAATGAAAAACTGTTTTTT.

This clone was seen a few times. The chain couples TRBV29-1 to TRBJ1-5; the match to TRBD1 covers 8 bases. CDR1 and CDR2 from the germline V gene are SQVTM and ANQGSEA. V was clipped by 7 bases and J by 0 bases; unmatched bases: 8. CDR3 length equals 15 residues. CDR3 sequence (DNA): TGCAGCGCCCGGACAGGGTTGGGTAGCAATCAGCCCCAGCATTTT. The encoded protein is CSARTGLGSNQPQHF.

V gene TRBV12-3 or TRBV12-4 combines with J gene TRBJ1-2; TRBD1 aligns across 8 bases. V lost 5 bases to trimming and J lost 8 bases; unmatched junction nucleotides: 7. The length of the CDR3 is 13 residues. The CDR3 here is CASSMTGEWGYTF. DNA of the CDR3: TGTGCCAGCAGTATGACAGGGGAGTGGGGCTACACCTTC.

The chain is built from TRBV20-1 and TRBJ2-3, with D possibly being TRBD2 (6 bases). V lost 3 bases and J lost 1, with 14 bases in between. The germline CDR1 and CDR2 sequences are DFQATT and SNEGSKA (reference sequence). The CDR3 is 15 residues long. The DNA of the CDR3 is TGCAGTGCTAGTGGAGGGAAAGGCGGCACAGATACGCAGTATTTT. Residues: CSASGGKGGTDTQYF.

The chain has TRBV9 and TRBJ2-5, with TRBD2 matching over 7 bases. The CDR3 sequence is 14 residues long. V gave up 4 bases and J gave up 2 bases; unmatched junction bases: 5. The germline V gene encodes CDR1 SGDLS and CDR2 YYNGEE. The CDR3 coding sequence is TGTGCCAGCAGCCAGAAGGGACTACAAGAGACCCAGTACTTC. Its translation: CASSQKGLQETQYF. Together with reference TRBV9 and TRBJ2-5, the CDR3 gives the full variable domain: DSGVTQTPKHLITATGQRVTLRCSPRSGDLSVYWYQQSLDQGLQFLIQYYNGEERAKGNILERFSAQQFPDLHSELNLSSLELGDSALYFCASSQKGLQETQYFGPGTRLLVL.

In this sample, this clone turned up a few times. The rearrangement joins TRBV11-2 to TRBJ2-7; 7 bases agree with TRBD1. This CDR3 comprises 15 residues. V was pared by 4 bases and J by 1 base, with 7 bases of the junction left unmatched. CDR1 and CDR2 (germline): SGHAT, FQNNGV. The CDR3 region has the DNA TGTGCCAGCAGCTACCCCGGGACAGCTTCCTACGAGCAGTACTTC. It specifies CASSYPGTASYEQYF.

V is TRBV27 and J is TRBJ2-3; no clear D gene. CDR1 and CDR2 from the germline V gene are MNHEY and SMNVEV (reference sequence). The CDR3 spans 13 residues. Trimming stripped 4 bases from V and 0 bases from J, with 5 bases between. This CDR3 is CASSSSSTDTQYF. CDR3 coding DNA: TGTGCCAGCAGTTCCTCTAGCACAGATACGCAGTATTTT.

The chain recombines TRBV19 with TRBJ2-6; maybe TRBD1 (6 bases). Between the trimmed V and J ends, which lost 5 bases and 7 bases, there was a span of 15 bases. CDR3 length: 15 amino acids. Germline CDR1 LNHDA, CDR2 SQIVND (reference sequence). This CDR3 reads CASSVERRGANVLTF. The CDR3, as DNA: TGTGCCAGTAGTGTCGAGCGCAGGGGAGCCAACGTCCTGACTTTC.

This clone was counted once. The chain uses TRBV9 and TRBJ2-2; perhaps TRBD1 as D (7 bases). The CDR3 extends over 15 amino acids. Trimming pared 4 bases from V and 9 bases from J, leaving 19 bases between. Germline CDR1 reads SGDLS; CDR2 reads YYNGEE. The DNA of the CDR3 is TGTGCCAGCAGCACCTACGACAGGGAGGTGCGGGAGCTGTTTTTT. It is translated as CASSTYDREVRELFF.

The count of this clone is one. This chain links TRBV9 with TRBJ1-1, with 8 bases that match TRBD1. The CDR3 has 14 residues. Germline CDR1 and CDR2: SGDLS and YYNGEE. The junction had 5 bases not matched to a gene; V was cut back by 0 bases and J by 7 bases. CDR3 bases: TGTGCCAGCAGCGTAGGACAGGGGAGGGGTGAAGCTTTCTTT. Protein product: CASSVGQGRGEAFF.

This clone has only one observation. The rearrangement joins TRBV10-3 to TRBJ2-1; 10 bases fit TRBD2. The CDR3 contains 15 residues. The germline gives CDR1 ENHRY, CDR2 SYGVKD. Trimming at V came to 3 bases and at J to 10 bases, leaving 9 bases not matched to a gene. The CDR3 DNA follows: TGTGCCATCAGTGATCCCGGACTAGCGGTGGGGGAGCAGTTCTTC. Its protein is CAISDPGLAVGEQFF.

The rearrangement joins TRBV19 to TRBJ2-3; no firm D call. Looked up from germline, CDR1 is LNHDA and CDR2 is SQIVND (reference sequence). V was cut by 4 bases and J by 0 bases, with 14 bases left in between. This CDR3 is 16 amino acids long. This CDR3 reads CASSSLLTSSTDTQYF. The CDR3, as DNA: TGTGCCAGTAGTAGCCTATTAACGTCTAGCACAGATACGCAGTATTTT.

This sequence joins TRBV6-1 and TRBJ1-5; possibly TRBD1 for D (6 bases). Between the trimmed V and J ends, which lost 0 bases and 12 bases, there was a span of 12 bases. Germline lookup yields CDR1 MNHNS and CDR2 SASEGT. The CDR3 consists of 13 residues. For the CDR3, the DNA is TGTGCCAGCAGTGAAGCTGGGGGCGCCGTCCAGCATTTT. It yields the protein CASSEAGGAVQHF.

This clone was counted a few times. The V and J genes are TRBV5-1 and TRBJ1-3; no clear D. Looked up from germline, CDR1 is SGHRS and CDR2 is YFSETQ. The CDR3 is 16 residues long. V was cut by 0 bases and J by 0 bases, with 10 bases left in between. This chain's CDR3 is CASSLGYRASGNTIYF. CDR3 DNA sequence: TGCGCCAGCAGCTTGGGGTACAGAGCCTCTGGAAACACCATATATTTT.

This clone appeared a single time. This chain uses TRBV5-1 with TRBJ2-7; 11 nucleotides align to TRBD2. The CDR3 is 16 amino acids. The V and J ends lost 2 bases and 5 bases, in that order; junction bases with no gene match: 9. Germline-derived CDR1 and CDR2 are SGHRS and YFSETQ. The DNA for the CDR3 is TGCGCCAGCAGCTTAATACAGGGACTAGCGGACGACGAGCAGTACTTC. Translation gives CASSLIQGLADDEQYF.

This clone has only one observation. The chain joins TRBV27 to TRBJ2-2; a weak D match, TRBD2 (5 bases). CDR3 length equals 16 residues. V was shortened by 2 bases and J by 0 bases, with 10 bases between the two germline ends. CDR1 is MNHEY, CDR2 SMNVEV, per germline (reference sequence). CDR3 DNA: TGTGCCAGCAGTTTAAGCCCGGGGACGAACACCGGGGAGCTGTTTTTT. Residues: CASSLSPGTNTGELFF.

The V and J genes are TRBV7-9 and TRBJ2-2, with a weak D call TRBD1 (6 bases). The V gene's germline CDR1 is SEHNR and CDR2 FQNEAQ (reference sequence). CDR3 size: 17 residues. V dropped 5 bases and J dropped 1 base, with 17 bases sitting between them. The CDR3 loop reads CASSPRTGIGNTGELFF. As DNA, the CDR3 is TGTGCCAGCAGCCCACGTACAGGGATAGGGAACACCGGGGAGCTGTTTTTT.

This chain links TRBV6-1 with TRBJ2-1; D may be TRBD2 (5 bases). The CDR3 spans 16 residues. The germline gives CDR1 MNHNS, CDR2 SASEGT. With 1 base removed from V and 7 bases from J, the gap between germline ends came to 17 bases. The CDR3 DNA sequence: TGTGCCAGCAGTGAAGATTTTAACGGGCGGGTGAATGAGCAGTTCTTC. The encoded protein is CASSEDFNGRVNEQFF.

This sequence joins TRBV11-3 and TRBJ1-1; tentatively, D is TRBD1 (5 bases). Between the trimmed V and J ends, which lost 3 bases and 1 base, there was a span of 12 bases. Germline V gives CDR1 SGHNT, CDR2 YENEEA. The CDR3 is made up of 15 amino acids. The CDR3 loop reads CASSFLGQTNTEAFF. The CDR3 coding sequence is TGTGCCAGCAGCTTTCTAGGACAAACGAACACTGAAGCTTTCTTT.